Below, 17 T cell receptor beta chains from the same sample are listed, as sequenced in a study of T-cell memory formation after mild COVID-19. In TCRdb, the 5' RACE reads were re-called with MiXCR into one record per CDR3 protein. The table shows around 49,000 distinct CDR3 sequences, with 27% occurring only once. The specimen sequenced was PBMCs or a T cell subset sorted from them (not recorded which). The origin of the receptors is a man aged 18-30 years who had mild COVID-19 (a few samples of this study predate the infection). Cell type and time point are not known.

CDR3 amino acids: CASSRAAASSTDTQYF. As DNA, the CDR3 is TGTGCCAGCAGCCGTGCGGCAGCCTCTAGCACAGATACGCAGTATTTT. The chain has TRBV7-9 and TRBJ2-3, with no clear D. V shed 5 bases and J shed 0 bases, with 15 bases lying between them. Germline CDR1 is SEHNR and CDR2 is FQNEAQ (reference sequence). The CDR3 consists of 16 residues.

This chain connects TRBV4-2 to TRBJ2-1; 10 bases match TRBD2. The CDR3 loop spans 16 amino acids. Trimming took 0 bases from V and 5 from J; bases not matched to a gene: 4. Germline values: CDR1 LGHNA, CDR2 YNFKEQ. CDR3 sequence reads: CASSQELLAGDNEQFF. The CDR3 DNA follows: TGTGCCAGCAGCCAAGAGCTGCTAGCGGGGGACAATGAGCAGTTCTTC.

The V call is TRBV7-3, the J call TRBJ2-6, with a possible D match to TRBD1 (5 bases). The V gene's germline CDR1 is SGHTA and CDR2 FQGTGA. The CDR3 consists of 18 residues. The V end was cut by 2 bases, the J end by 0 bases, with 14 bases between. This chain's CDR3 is CASSLYGAPLSGANVLTF. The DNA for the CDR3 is TGTGCCAGCAGCTTATATGGGGCCCCTCTCTCTGGGGCCAACGTCCTGACTTTC.

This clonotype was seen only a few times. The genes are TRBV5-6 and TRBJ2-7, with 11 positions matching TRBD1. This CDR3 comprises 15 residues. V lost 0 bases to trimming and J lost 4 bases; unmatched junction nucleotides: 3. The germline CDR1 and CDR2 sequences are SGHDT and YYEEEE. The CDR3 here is CASSLGTGGGYEQYV. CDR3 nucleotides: TGTGCCAGCAGCTTGGGGACAGGGGGCGGGTACGAGCAGTACGTC.

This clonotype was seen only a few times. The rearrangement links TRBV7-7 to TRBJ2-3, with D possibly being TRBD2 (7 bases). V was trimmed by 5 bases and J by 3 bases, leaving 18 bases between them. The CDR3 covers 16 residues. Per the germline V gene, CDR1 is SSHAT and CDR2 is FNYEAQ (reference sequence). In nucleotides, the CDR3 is TGTGCCAGCAGCCCAGGGACGAGGGGGGGAACAGATACGCAGTATTTT. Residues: CASSPGTRGGTDTQYF.

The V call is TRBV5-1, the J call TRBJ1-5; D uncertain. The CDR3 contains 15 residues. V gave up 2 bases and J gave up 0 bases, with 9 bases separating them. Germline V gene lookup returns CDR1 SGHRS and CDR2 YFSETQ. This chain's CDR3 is CASSFNGNSNQPQHF. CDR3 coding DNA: TGCGCCAGCAGCTTCAACGGAAATAGCAATCAGCCCCAGCATTTT. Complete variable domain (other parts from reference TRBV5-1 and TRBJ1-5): KAGVTQTPRYLIKTRGQQVTLSCSPISGHRSVSWYQQTPGQGLQFLFEYFSETQRNKGNFPGRFSGRQFSNSRSEMNVSTLELGDSALYLCASSFNGNSNQPQHFGDGTRLSIL.

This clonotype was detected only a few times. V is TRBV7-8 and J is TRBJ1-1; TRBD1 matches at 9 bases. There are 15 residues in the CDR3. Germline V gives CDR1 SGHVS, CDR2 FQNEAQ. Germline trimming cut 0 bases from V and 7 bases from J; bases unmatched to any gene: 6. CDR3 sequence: CASSLAATGGSEAFF. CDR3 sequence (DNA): TGTGCCAGCAGCTTAGCCGCAACAGGGGGCAGTGAAGCTTTCTTT.

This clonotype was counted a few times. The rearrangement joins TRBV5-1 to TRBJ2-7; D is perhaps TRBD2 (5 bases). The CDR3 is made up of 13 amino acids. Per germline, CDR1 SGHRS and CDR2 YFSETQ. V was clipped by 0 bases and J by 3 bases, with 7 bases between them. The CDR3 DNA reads TGCGCCAGCAGCTTGGCCCGGGACTACGAGCAGTACTTC. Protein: CASSLARDYEQYF.

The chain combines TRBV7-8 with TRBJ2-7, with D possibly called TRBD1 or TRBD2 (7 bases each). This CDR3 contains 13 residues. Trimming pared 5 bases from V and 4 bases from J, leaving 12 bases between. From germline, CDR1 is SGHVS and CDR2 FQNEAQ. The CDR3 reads CASSQGGRYEQYF. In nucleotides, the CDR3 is TGTGCCAGCAGCCAGGGGGGGCGGTACGAGCAGTACTTC.

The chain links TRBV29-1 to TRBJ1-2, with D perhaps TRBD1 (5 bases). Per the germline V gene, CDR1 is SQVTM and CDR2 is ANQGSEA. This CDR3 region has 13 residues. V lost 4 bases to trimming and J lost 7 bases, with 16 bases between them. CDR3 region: CSVADRGPLGYTF. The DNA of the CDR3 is TGCAGCGTTGCAGATCGGGGACCCCTTGGCTACACCTTC. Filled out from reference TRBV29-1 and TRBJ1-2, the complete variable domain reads SAVISQKPSRDICQRGTSLTIQCQVDSQVTMMFWYRQQPGQSLTLIATANQGSEATYESGFVIDKFPISRPNLTFSTLTVSNMSPEDSSIYLCSVADRGPLGYTFGSGTRLTVV.

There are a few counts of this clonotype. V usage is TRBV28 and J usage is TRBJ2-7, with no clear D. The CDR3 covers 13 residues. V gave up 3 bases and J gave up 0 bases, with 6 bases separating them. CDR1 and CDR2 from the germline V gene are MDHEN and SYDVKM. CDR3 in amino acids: CASSFGYSYEQYV. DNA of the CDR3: TGTGCCAGCAGTTTCGGGTACTCCTACGAGCAGTACGTC.

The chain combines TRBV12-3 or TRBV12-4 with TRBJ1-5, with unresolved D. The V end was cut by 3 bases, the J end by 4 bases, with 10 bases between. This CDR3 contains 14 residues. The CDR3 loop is CASSLGLGNQPQHF. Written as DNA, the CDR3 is TGTGCCAGCAGTTTGGGTTTAGGGAATCAGCCCCAGCATTTT.

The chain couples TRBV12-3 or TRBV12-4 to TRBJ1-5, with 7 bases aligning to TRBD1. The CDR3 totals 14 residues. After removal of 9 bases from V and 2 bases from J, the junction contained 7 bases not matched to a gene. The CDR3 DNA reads TGTGCCAGTCTAGGGGGCAGGGGCAATCAGCCCCAGCATTTT. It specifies CASLGGRGNQPQHF.

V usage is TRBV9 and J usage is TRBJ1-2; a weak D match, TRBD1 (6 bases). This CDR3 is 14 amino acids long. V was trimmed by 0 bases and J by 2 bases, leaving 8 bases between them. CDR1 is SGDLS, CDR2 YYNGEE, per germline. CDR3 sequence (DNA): TGTGCCAGCAGCGTAGACGACAGGAACTATGGCTACACCTTC. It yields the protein CASSVDDRNYGYTF. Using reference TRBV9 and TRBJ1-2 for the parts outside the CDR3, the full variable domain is DSGVTQTPKHLITATGQRVTLRCSPRSGDLSVYWYQQSLDQGLQFLIQYYNGEERAKGNILERFSAQQFPDLHSELNLSSLELGDSALYFCASSVDDRNYGYTFGSGTRLTVV.

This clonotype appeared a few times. The CDR3 sequence: CATLLARVANEKLFF. The CDR3 DNA reads as TGTGCCACCCTCCTTGCCCGGGTGGCTAATGAAAAACTGTTTTTT. This chain uses TRBV6-6 with TRBJ1-4; D is uncertain. V was pared by 10 bases and J by 3 bases, with 18 bases between. The germline CDR1 and CDR2 sequences are MNHNY and SVGAGI (reference sequence). The CDR3 contains 15 residues.

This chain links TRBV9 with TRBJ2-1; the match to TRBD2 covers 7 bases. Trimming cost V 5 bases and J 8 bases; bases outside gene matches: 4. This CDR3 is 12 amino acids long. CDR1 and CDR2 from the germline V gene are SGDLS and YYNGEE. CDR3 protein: CASSSGGDEQFF. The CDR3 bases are TGTGCCAGCAGTAGTGGGGGGGATGAGCAGTTCTTC.

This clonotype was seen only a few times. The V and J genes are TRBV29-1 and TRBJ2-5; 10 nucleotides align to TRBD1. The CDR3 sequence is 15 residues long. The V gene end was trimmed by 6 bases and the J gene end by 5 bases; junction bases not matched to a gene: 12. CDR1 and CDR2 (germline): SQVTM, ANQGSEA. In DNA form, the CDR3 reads TGCAGCGTGAACGGGGACAGGGGCCGGTGGGAGACCCAGTACTTC. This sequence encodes CSVNGDRGRWETQYF.